The 16 T cell receptor beta chains listed next were all sequenced from one sample in a study of OX40 agonist ivuxolimab in advanced cancers. TCRdb's copy holds only in-frame clones and misses some; the assay was immunoSEQ multiplex PCR. The sample lists around 82,000 clones; approximately 90% were seen once. The source was CD4+ or CD8+ T cells sorted from blood, collected in a trial of the OX40 agonist ivuxolimab. Receptor source: an adult with an advanced solid tumor such as melanoma, head and neck, liver or kidney cancer.

V gene TRBV4-1 combines with J gene TRBJ2-7, with 9 nucleotides matching TRBD1. Trimming took 1 base from V and 3 from J; bases not matched to a gene: 7. The germline gives CDR1 MGHRA, CDR2 YSYEKL. The CDR3 runs 16 residues. DNA for the CDR3: TGCGCCAGCAGCCAAGCCGGGACAGGGCTTCACTACGAGCAGTACTTC. Amino acids: CASSQAGTGLHYEQYF.

This chain connects TRBV5-4 to TRBJ2-7, with D possibly being TRBD1 (6 bases). In germline, CDR1 is SGHNT, CDR2 YYREEE (reference sequence). The CDR3 spans 13 residues. V was shortened by 0 bases and J by 7 bases, with 11 bases between the two germline ends. The CDR3 protein is CASSLDRAREQYF. CDR3 in DNA: TGTGCCAGCAGCTTGGACAGGGCGAGAGAGCAGTACTTC.

This chain joins TRBV5-6 and TRBJ2-1, with 7 positions matching TRBD2. The germline CDR1 and CDR2 sequences are SGHDT and YYEEEE. V lost 4 bases, J lost 6 bases, and 16 bases stayed unmatched. The CDR3 runs to 17 residues. DNA for the CDR3: TGTGCCAGCAGCCTACGTTCTTGGGGGGGAGAATTCAATGAGCAGTTCTTC. It is translated as CASSLRSWGGEFNEQFF.

This clone showed up just a few times. V usage is TRBV29-1 and J usage is TRBJ1-1; the D is unclear. The germline V gene encodes CDR1 SQVTM and CDR2 ANQGSEA. This CDR3 is 12 amino acids long. V was pared by 2 bases and J by 6 bases, with 10 bases between. The CDR3 DNA follows: TGCAGCGTTGAATCTCAAGGGTCTGAAGCTTTCTTT. Residues: CSVESQGSEAFF.

This chain links TRBV7-2 with TRBJ2-5; TRBD2 is a possible D gene (5 bases). CDR3 length equals 14 residues. With 1 base removed from V and 4 bases from J, the gap between germline ends came to 10 bases. The V gene's germline CDR1 is SGHTA and CDR2 FQGNSA. The CDR3 DNA reads as TGTGCCAGCAGCTTAGGAGGGAGTGGAGAGACCCAGTACTTC. The encoded protein is CASSLGGSGETQYF.

The CDR3 reads CASSLTRMGQYF. In nucleotides, the CDR3 is TGTGCCAGCAGCCTCACTAGAATGGGGCAGTATTTT. The rearrangement uses TRBV6-5 and TRBJ2-3; possibly TRBD2 for D (5 bases). Germline V gives CDR1 MNHEY, CDR2 SVGAGI. The V end lost 6 bases, the J end lost 11 bases, and 15 bases lay between the germline ends. There are 12 residues in the CDR3.

The V gene is TRBV10-1, the J gene TRBJ1-3; D gene uncertain. The V gene lost 0 bases and the J gene lost 1 base, with 7 bases spanning the gap. Germline CDR1 and CDR2: WNHNN and SYGVQD (reference sequence). The CDR3 is made up of 15 amino acids. The CDR3 region has the DNA TGCGCCAGCAGTGAGTCCAAGGGATCTGGAAACACCATATATTTT. As protein: CASSESKGSGNTIYF.

The chain carries TRBV28 and TRBJ1-6, with TRBD1 as a possible D gene (6 bases). Germline CDR1 and CDR2: MDHEN and SYDVKM. This CDR3 spans 14 amino acids. V lost 7 bases and J 7 bases, leaving 14 bases between the germline ends. The DNA for the CDR3 is TGTGCCAGCACCCTGACAGGTGGGAATTCACCCCTCCACTTT. It encodes CASTLTGGNSPLHF.

The chain joins TRBV7-6 to TRBJ1-2, with TRBD1 as a possible D gene (6 bases). This CDR3 region has 12 residues. Between the trimmed V and J ends, which lost 2 bases and 5 bases, there was a span of 6 bases. Germline loops: CDR1 SGHVS, CDR2 FNYEAQ. The CDR3 nucleotides are TGTGCCAGCAGCTTACAGGGGTATGGCTACACCTTC. It is translated as CASSLQGYGYTF.

The V and J genes are TRBV2 and TRBJ1-1, with a possible D match to TRBD1 (6 bases). Germline CDR1 SNHLY, CDR2 FYNNEI. V was pared by 6 bases and J by 3 bases, with 14 bases between. CDR3 length: 14 amino acids. Written as DNA, the CDR3 is TGTGCCAGCAGGACCGGGGGCCTGCACACTGAAGCTTTCTTT. It specifies CASRTGGLHTEAFF. Combining the CDR3 with reference TRBV2 and TRBJ1-1 gives the whole variable domain EPEVTQTPSHQVTQMGQEVILRCVPISNHLYFYWYRQILGQKVEFLVSFYNNEISEKSEIFDDQFSVERPDGSNFTLKIRSTKLEDSAMYFCASRTGGLHTEAFFGQGTRLTVV.

V and J are TRBV7-2 and TRBJ2-3; D gene uncertain. Per germline, CDR1 SGHTA and CDR2 FQGNSA. Between the trimmed V and J ends, which lost 5 bases and 1 base, there was a span of 10 bases. CDR3 length equals 14 residues. CDR3 protein: CASSPDSGTDTQYF. The CDR3 nucleotides are TGTGCCAGCAGCCCCGACTCGGGCACAGATACGCAGTATTTT.

J is TRBJ1-1 and V is TRBV6-5; 8 nucleotides align to TRBD1. The junction had 6 bases not matched to a gene; V was cut back by 0 bases and J by 6 bases. Germline CDR1 is MNHEY and CDR2 is SVGAGI. CDR3 length: 15 amino acids. Written as DNA, the CDR3 is TGTGCCAGCAGTTACTCTCCTCGGACAGGGTCTGAAGCTTTCTTT. Translation gives CASSYSPRTGSEAFF.

The V gene is TRBV6-6, the J gene TRBJ1-2; D not resolved. CDR1 is MNHNY, CDR2 SVGAGI, per germline (reference sequence). Trimming took off 5 bases at V and 12 bases at J, with 19 bases between the two ends. The CDR3 totals 13 residues. The CDR3 sequence is CASSPAGGRYHTF. CDR3 nucleotide sequence: TGTGCCAGCAGTCCCGCGGGTGGGAGGTATCACACCTTC.

In DNA, the CDR3 is TGTGCCAGCAGCCCCGAGTGGGGGGCCAGGTGGACCGGGGAGCTGTTTTTT. Protein product: CASSPEWGARWTGELFF. The rearrangement uses TRBV14 and TRBJ2-2; D tentatively fits TRBD1 or TRBD2 (6 bases each). V lost 4 bases and J lost 5, with 20 bases in between. The CDR3 is 17 amino acids. CDR1 and CDR2 from the germline V gene are SGHDN and FVKESK.

The J gene is TRBJ1-4, the V gene TRBV4-2, with D possibly matching TRBD1 (6 bases). The CDR3 sequence is 16 residues long. The germline V and J ends were trimmed by 3 bases and 3 bases, with 14 bases remaining between them. In germline, CDR1 is LGHNA, CDR2 YNFKEQ. Here the CDR3 DNA reads TGTGCCAGCAGCCACGCCCTGACAGGCCCTAATGAAAAACTGTTTTTT. Residues: CASSHALTGPNEKLFF.

The chain is built from TRBV7-9 and TRBJ2-1; the match to TRBD2 covers 13 bases. Germline lookup yields CDR1 SEHNR and CDR2 FQNEAQ (reference sequence). V dropped 0 bases and J dropped 7; count of bases not matched to a gene: 3. This CDR3 is 16 amino acids long. The CDR3 spells CASSLALAGGRNEQFF. DNA of the CDR3: TGTGCCAGCAGCTTAGCACTAGCGGGGGGGCGGAATGAGCAGTTCTTC.